This T cell receptor (beta chain) came from a study of cytomegalovirus exposure and HLA in healthy donors (dated by TCRdb to about 2017). Background for the entire study: An earlier analysis of approximately 640 of the donors reported approximately 290 Gb of sequence data and 117 million unique TCR beta sequences from roughly 200 million T cells. A later analysis re-examined previously published TCR beta repertoires from roughly 650 donors and added high-resolution HLA genotyping to investigate patterns of TCR occurrence. Genome-wide SNP genotypes for about 55% of the 666 donors were used in a later genetic analysis, which treated that subset as a discovery cohort. Roughly 5 DR-DQ haplotypes were handled as single units for association and clustering, since linkage in the cohort was strong. An early release that covered several hundred HLA-typed donors contained approximately 290 gigabases of sequencing data and approximately 85 million unique TCR sequences. The aim of the study was to test whether cataloging public T cell receptors could identify signatures of past pathogen exposure. Donor age, sex, ethnicity and CMV serostatus were compiled alongside the repertoire data. Among 350 to 400 genotyped donors of the cohort, an average of approximately 250,000 unique TCR beta nucleotide sequences were sequenced per donor, approximately 20% of them non-productive. Of the roughly 390 genotyped donors, 65% to 90% were placed in the genetic ancestry cluster associated with self-reported Caucasian donors. In an earlier analysis of 500 to 650 of the donors, high-throughput TCR beta sequencing was used to judge whether each TCR beta V gene segment behaved as functional or pseudogenic. The number of typed donors differed by locus: about 620-630 for A, B, C, DRB1 and DQB1; 500 to 550 for DQA1; approximately 600 for DPA1; and some 430 for DPB1. Rather than drawing on any new phenotypic data, the later analysis identified candidate immune exposures from TCR beta sequences and the way those sequences occurred across donors. Class I and class II HLA loci were covered by the typing at four-digit resolution. To predict cytomegalovirus infection status, the study brought together high-throughput TCR immunosequencing, statistical association of individual TCRs with disease status, and machine learning. Besides the first cohort of roughly 700 subjects, a separate validation cohort made up of over 95 different subjects was used. The study used immunosequencing to profile the T cell repertoires of hundreds of subjects and linked those repertoires to cytomegalovirus serostatus. Every repertoire in the discovery cohort had been generated on one and the same sequencing platform. The paper as a whole reports these results and caveats: The only immune exposure information available for the cohort was CMV serostatus. Linkage disequilibrium might explain the correlated functional status among segregating V segments, but an unknown experimental factor could not be ruled out. Strong co-occurrence of HLA alleles, especially DR and DQ, made assigning TCR associations to individual alleles difficult. The classifier was reported to diagnose cytomegalovirus status with high specificity and sensitivity in both the original cohort and the validation cohort. The 87-base-pair reads could not distinguish some IMGT-functional V segments, including TRBV6-2 and TRBV6-3, so those segments were excluded. A later analysis found that most CMV-associated TCR beta chains appeared HLA-restricted, with HLA associations seemingly driven largely by CMV exposure. In an earlier analysis of several hundred of the donors, most TCR beta V segments were observed in productive rearrangements about 90% or about 30% of the time, broadly matching IMGT annotations. The cohort was sequenced for TCR beta chains only, and without alpha or paired-chain data the features that could be detected were limited. Three of the identified cytomegalovirus-associated TCR beta chains were confirmed in vitro to be specific for cytomegalovirus antigens. In a later analysis, HLA-associated TCR beta chains were found to be more clonally expanded and to have lower generation probabilities than equally common non-associated chains. An association between a missense DCLRE1C variant and V-gene and J-gene trimming of TCR beta chains was found in a later genetic analysis and replicated in an independent cohort. Across donors, most TCR sequences were observed very rarely, whereas some public TCRs were present in many individuals. Because HLA typing was unavailable for some donors at each locus, only the typed subset was used in association tests. In a later genetic analysis, fewer N-insertions in productive TCRs were reported among donors in an Asian-associated ancestry cluster than the roughly 700-donor mean. The presence/absence analyses assumed that sequencing depth was roughly uniform across donors, and that assumption may not be true. A further reported finding was that TCR beta sequences accurately predicted the HLA-A and HLA-B alleles for most subjects in the first cohort. A cluster of highly shared sequence variants was judged likely to be a technical artifact of the sequencing pipeline. Because counts were too low, roughly 18 rarely observed V segments, including chromosome 9 orphons, were left out of the earlier analysis of 587 of the donors. In a later analysis, about 16,000 TCR beta sequences were associated with specific HLA alleles at a false discovery rate of 0.05. A later analysis found that TCR association rates varied across HLA loci, with DRB1 alleles showing the most associated TCRs and HLA-C alleles the fewest. A later analysis reported that several top co-occurrence clusters appeared linked to parvovirus B19, influenza, CMV and Epstein-Barr virus. The study listed 164 TCR beta chains as associated with cytomegalovirus. The authors suggested that the approach could potentially be extended to other disease states and immunological phenotypes.

The cohort comprised fewer than 700 healthy bone marrow donors. At the time of sampling, all cohort members were nominally healthy, though unrecorded immune exposures were likely present. The donor was CMV seropositive and was included in the group of 290 or so seropositive cohort members. Every donor gave a peripheral blood sample, and the peripheral blood mononuclear cells from that sample were used for TCR beta sequencing. The Qiagen DNeasy Blood Extraction Kit was used to extract genomic DNA from the blood cell samples. The library was generated by the immunoSEQ multiplex PCR assay. For the multiplex PCR, a mixture combining 60 forward primers for TCR Vbeta segments and 13 reverse primers for TCR Jbeta segments was used. The CDR3 region of rearranged TCR beta genes was amplified from genomic DNA with a multiplex PCR assay. Amplified TCR beta libraries were sequenced as 87-base-pair reads on the Illumina HiSeq System. As for how the authors treated the data: A later analysis tallied roughly 76 million unique TCR beta chains across the 650 to 750 repertoires, and around 12 million of those chains were shared by two or more donors. Raw reads were error-corrected and collapsed into unique sequences with a nearest-neighbor algorithm that merged closely related sequences to remove PCR and sequencing errors. To assign V, D and J gene segments, CDR3 sequences were aligned to IMGT reference sequences. For a sequence to be retained, a match of at least six nucleotides to both a V gene segment and a J gene segment was required. A rearrangement counted as productive if the CDR3 had no stop codons and remained in frame with V and J, and every other rearrangement counted as non-productive. Following IMGT convention, CDR3 was defined as the stretch from the second conserved V-encoded cysteine up to the conserved J-encoded phenylalanine. The earlier analysis of 550 to 650 of the donors excluded any sequence lacking an unambiguous match to a single V gene segment. An earlier analysis of fewer than 750 of the donors classified V segments as functional when productive rearrangements were above 56.7% and as segregating when the standard deviation between donors was above 5%. A statistical classification framework was developed to diagnose cytomegalovirus status using the catalog of TCR beta chain sequences. A later analysis assigned V and J genes by comparing TCR nucleotide sequences with IMGT/GENE-DB human TR gene sequences. Using the TCRdist pipeline, a later analysis assigned CDR3 sequences along with most-parsimonious VDJ recombination scenarios. In a later analysis, each TCR beta chain was defined by its CDR3 amino acid sequence together with its V-gene family, and reads without a unique V-gene family were excluded. In a later analysis, around 600 highly shared, low-generation-probability nucleotide sequences were removed to address suspected cross-contamination and a sequencing artifact. In a later analysis, a clonal expansion index was calculated for each public chain from normalized within-repertoire ranks of inferred template counts. In a later analysis, generation probabilities were computed with a VDJ recombination model fitted to out-of-frame rearrangements, and the resulting probabilities were checked against IGoR. A later analysis scored TCR-TCR, TCR-HLA and TCR-CMV co-occurrence with hypergeometric tests, applying a repertoire-size bias correction to TCR pairs. A later analysis estimated false discovery rates by permuting HLA or CMV assignments 20 times. In a later analysis, co-occurring TCRs were grouped using DBSCAN, and TCRdist sequence similarity was added for clustering within HLA-allele-positive subsets. For co-occurrence clustering, repertoires with fewer than 30,000 or more than 120,000 public chains were excluded, along with five repertoires with anomalous nucleotide sharing. TCRdb took this table from immuneACCESS and kept in-frame rearrangements with V and J called. Such tables lack part of the clones; where checked against another copy, unresolved V genes explain under half of the gap, and the rest is unexplained. The V and J calls and clone size were taken over from that table, and D and trimming were inferred from the DNA. A total of roughly 80,000 clones appear in this sample, around two thirds of them only once. The ten most abundant clones make up 4.9% of the sample.

This clone was observed a few times. The target of this receptor is not known. No much larger clone is present one base from it, and per-base qualities are unavailable. Relative to germline, V is 4 bases shorter and J is 0 bases shorter, with 14 bases between their ends. CDR1 and CDR2, per the germline V gene, are SGHDT and YYEEEE. Including cysteine and phenylalanine, the CDR3 has 16 amino acids. Of the read, only the CDR3 DNA is kept; its 48 bases are in frame from base 1. The receptor chain draws on TRBV5-6 and TRBJ1-5, with no reliable assignment of the D segment. This clonotype originated in a man in his fifties or sixties in good health and CMV-seropositive. What was sequenced was PBMCs. The nucleotide sequence reads as follows: TGTGCCAGCAGCCGCACCGGGATTCCTAGCAATCAGCCCCAGCATTTT. Protein translation: CASSRTGIPSNQPQHF.